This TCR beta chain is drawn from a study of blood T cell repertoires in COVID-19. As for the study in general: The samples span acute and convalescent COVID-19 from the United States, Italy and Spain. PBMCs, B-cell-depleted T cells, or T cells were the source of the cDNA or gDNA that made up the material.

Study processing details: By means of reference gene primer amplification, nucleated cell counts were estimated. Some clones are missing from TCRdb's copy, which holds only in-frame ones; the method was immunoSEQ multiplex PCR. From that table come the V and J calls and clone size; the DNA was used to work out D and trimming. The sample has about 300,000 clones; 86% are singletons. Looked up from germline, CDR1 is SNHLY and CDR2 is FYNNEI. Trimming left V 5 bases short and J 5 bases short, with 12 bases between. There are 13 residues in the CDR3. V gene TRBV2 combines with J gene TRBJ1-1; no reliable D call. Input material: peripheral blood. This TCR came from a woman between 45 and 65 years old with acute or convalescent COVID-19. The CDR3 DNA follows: TGTGCCAGCAGTCCAAGTCTCCGGACTGAAGCTTTCTTT. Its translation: CASSPSLRTEAFF.